The 20 T cell receptor beta chains listed next were all sequenced from one sample in a study of T cell responses to AZD1222 COVID-19 vaccine. TCRdb's copy holds only in-frame clones and misses some; the assay was immunoSEQ multiplex PCR. The table records tens of thousands of clones, roughly 90% of them present only once. The sequenced sample was peripheral blood, obtained 28 days after the second AZD1222 dose. The source is an adult who received the AZD1222 COVID-19 vaccine.

The J gene is TRBJ2-1, the V gene TRBV28; 12 positions match TRBD2. The germline V gene has CDR1 MDHEN and CDR2 SYDVKM. After removal of 5 bases from V and 5 bases from J, the junction contained 4 bases not matched to a gene. This CDR3 has 15 residues. The CDR3 sequence is CASSPSGRVNNEQFF. The CDR3 DNA reads TGTGCCAGCAGTCCTAGCGGGAGGGTTAACAATGAGCAGTTCTTC.

The V gene is TRBV7-8, the J gene TRBJ2-7; possibly TRBD1 for D (5 bases). CDR3 length equals 14 residues. Trimming pared 0 bases from V and 4 bases from J, leaving 10 bases between. Germline V gene data show CDR1 as SGHVS and CDR2 as FQNEAQ. Here the CDR3 DNA reads TGTGCCAGCAGCTTAGCGGAAGACAGTTACGAGCAGTACTTC. This codes for CASSLAEDSYEQYF.

This chain uses TRBV14 with TRBJ2-3; 11 bases align to TRBD2. CDR3 size: 15 residues. Per the germline V gene, CDR1 is SGHDN and CDR2 is FVKESK. V lost 5 bases and J lost 5; bases outside the gene matches: 6. CDR3 sequence reads: CASSFSGRAGDTQYF. Written as DNA, the CDR3 is TGTGCCAGCAGCTTTAGCGGGAGGGCCGGAGATACGCAGTATTTT.

The chain uses TRBV18 and TRBJ2-1; 15 nucleotides match TRBD2. Germline CDR1 reads KGHSH; CDR2 reads LQKENI. V shed 6 bases, J shed 9 bases, and the junction held 3 bases outside the gene matches. The CDR3 runs to 14 residues. In DNA, the CDR3 is TGTGCCAGCTCGGAGGGACTAGCGGGAGGTGAGCAGTTCTTC. Residues: CASSEGLAGGEQFF.

The gene calls are TRBV19 and TRBJ1-2; 8 bases fit TRBD1. The V gene end was trimmed by 6 bases and the J gene end by 2 bases; junction bases not matched to a gene: 5. Germline CDR1 and CDR2: LNHDA and SQIVND (reference sequence). The CDR3 runs to 14 residues. The CDR3 coding sequence is TGTGCCAGTAGGAGGCAGGGGGCGAACTATGGCTACACCTTC. Encoded protein: CASRRQGANYGYTF. The variable domain in full, completed from reference TRBV19 and TRBJ1-2, reads DGGITQSPKYLFRKEGQNVTLSCEQNLNHDAMYWYRQDPGQGLRLIYYSQIVNDFQKGDIAEGYSVSREKKESFPLTVTSAQKNPTAFYLCASRRQGANYGYTFGSGTRLTVV.

The CDR3 region is CASSPWGLAVQETQYF. The CDR3 DNA is TGTGCCAGCAGCCCCTGGGGACTAGCGGTCCAAGAGACCCAGTACTTC. The rearrangement joins TRBV7-9 to TRBJ2-5, with TRBD2 matching over 11 bases. The CDR3 is 16 residues long. The germline V gene encodes CDR1 SEHNR and CDR2 FQNEAQ (reference sequence). V gave up 5 bases and J gave up 1 base; unmatched junction bases: 6.

The chain uses TRBV30 and TRBJ2-5, with TRBD2 matching over 10 bases. The CDR3 runs to 18 residues. J was trimmed by 5 bases and V by 2 bases; bases with no gene match: 17. Germline V CDR1 and CDR2: GTSNPN, SVGIG (reference sequence). CDR3 protein: CAWSPRMASGSGSETQYF. Written as DNA, the CDR3 is TGTGCCTGGAGTCCACGGATGGCTAGCGGGAGCGGTTCGGAGACCCAGTACTTC.

This chain joins TRBV27 and TRBJ2-5; D perhaps matches TRBD1 (6 bases). The germline V gene has CDR1 MNHEY and CDR2 SMNVEV (reference sequence). This CDR3 contains 14 residues. Trimming removed 6 bases from V and 5 bases from J, with 16 bases in between. As DNA, the CDR3 is TGTGCCAGCAGCTTACAGGGACGATGGGAGACCCAGTACTTC. The encoded protein is CASSLQGRWETQYF.

The V call is TRBV10-1, the J call TRBJ2-5; D ambiguous. From germline, CDR1 is WNHNN and CDR2 SYGVQD (reference sequence). The V end lost 3 bases, the J end lost 3 bases, and 8 bases lay between the germline ends. CDR3 length: 13 amino acids. In nucleotides, the CDR3 is TGCGCCAGCAGTGACCAGGTTGAAGAGACCCAGTACTTC. Its translation is CASSDQVEETQYF.

The V gene is TRBV10-1, the J gene TRBJ2-7; the match to TRBD1 covers 11 bases. Germline CDR1 is WNHNN and CDR2 is SYGVQD (reference sequence). With V trimmed by 2 bases and J by 5 bases, 5 bases remained unmatched. This CDR3 is 15 amino acids long. CDR3 sequence: CASSEGTGGVDEQYF. The CDR3 coding sequence is TGCGCCAGCAGTGAGGGGACAGGGGGAGTGGACGAGCAGTACTTC.

The gene calls are TRBV3-1 (or the pseudogene TRBV3-2) and TRBJ1-3, with D possibly TRBD1 on 5 matching bases. This CDR3 region has 21 residues. The germline gives CDR1 LGHDT, CDR2 YNNKEL (reference sequence). Trimming removed 1 base at V and 0 bases at J, with 25 bases between. The CDR3 loop is CASSQVRFWRRDQTSGNTIYF. The CDR3 DNA follows: TGTGCCAGCAGCCAAGTGAGGTTTTGGCGCAGGGATCAAACCTCTGGAAACACCATATATTTT.

This clone appeared a few times. The chain is built from TRBV24-1 and TRBJ2-2, with D hard to call. The germline V gene has CDR1 KGHDR and CDR2 SFDVKD. The CDR3 runs 13 residues. The V and J ends lost 3 bases and 6 bases respectively, with 7 bases between them. CDR3 nucleotide sequence: TGTGCCACCAGTGATCCGCCGGCCGGGGAGCTGTTTTTT. Translating it yields CATSDPPAGELFF.

DNA of the CDR3: TGTGCCACCAGTGCCGGTAGGACTACCCCTCTCCGAGATGAGCAGTTCTTC. As protein: CATSAGRTTPLRDEQFF. The gene calls are TRBV24-1 and TRBJ2-1; weak D call: TRBD2 (6 bases). V was clipped by 5 bases and J by 8 bases, with 24 bases between them. The CDR3 runs to 17 residues. Per germline, CDR1 KGHDR and CDR2 SFDVKD.

The CDR3 loop is CASSTTGAVGSEQYF. The CDR3 DNA reads as TGTGCCAGTAGTACCACCGGCGCCGTCGGGAGCGAGCAGTACTTC. The V gene is TRBV19, the J gene TRBJ2-7, with D perhaps matching TRBD2 (6 bases). V shed 4 bases and J shed 6 bases, with 19 bases lying between them. The V gene's germline CDR1 is LNHDA and CDR2 SQIVND (reference sequence). The CDR3 is made up of 15 amino acids.

The chain carries TRBV5-1 and TRBJ1-2, with 9 bases fitting TRBD1. The CDR3 runs 15 residues. Per the germline V gene, CDR1 is SGHRS and CDR2 is YFSETQ. V was clipped by 3 bases and J by 4 bases; unmatched bases: 7. CDR3 nucleotides: TGCGCCAGCAGCTCGTCCGGGACAGGGAGCTATGGCTACACCTTC. This gives the protein CASSSSGTGSYGYTF. Together with reference TRBV5-1 and TRBJ1-2, the CDR3 gives the full variable domain: KAGVTQTPRYLIKTRGQQVTLSCSPISGHRSVSWYQQTPGQGLQFLFEYFSETQRNKGNFPGRFSGRQFSNSRSEMNVSTLELGDSALYLCASSSSGTGSYGYTFGSGTRLTVV.

This clone appeared a single time. The rearrangement uses TRBV5-1 and TRBJ1-1, with TRBD1 identical over 9 bases. CDR1 and CDR2 (germline): SGHRS, YFSETQ. This CDR3 has 14 amino acids. With 3 bases clipped from V and 3 bases from J, the junction kept 3 bases outside the gene matches. The chain's CDR3 is CASSSWTGDTEAFF. The CDR3 nucleotides are TGCGCCAGCAGCTCCTGGACAGGGGACACTGAAGCTTTCTTT.

The V gene is TRBV11-2, the J gene TRBJ2-5; 8 nucleotides line up with TRBD1. After removal of 4 bases from V and 5 bases from J, the junction contained 3 bases not matched to a gene. The germline V gene has CDR1 SGHAT and CDR2 FQNNGV. CDR3 length: 13 residues. CDR3 nucleotides: TGTGCCAGCAGCTCCAGGGGGCGGGAGACCCAGTACTTC. Translated, it gives CASSSRGRETQYF.

The V gene is TRBV6-5, the J gene TRBJ2-7, with TRBD1 matching over 9 bases. The CDR3 extends over 15 amino acids. The trim removed 6 bases at V and 2 bases at J, leaving 8 bases unmatched. Germline loops: CDR1 MNHEY, CDR2 SVGAGI. Here the CDR3 DNA reads TGTGCCAGCAGGGTTGGGGGACAGGGAACCTACGAGCAGTACTTC. Translated, it gives CASRVGGQGTYEQYF.

The chain carries TRBV6-5 and TRBJ1-2; D might be TRBD1 (6 bases). The CDR3 extends over 14 amino acids. The germline V and J ends were trimmed by 4 bases and 8 bases, with 17 bases remaining between them. Germline lookup yields CDR1 MNHEY and CDR2 SVGAGI. The CDR3 region has the DNA TGTGCCAGCAGTTCCACCCAGGGGTTGGGGGGCTACACCTTC. Its translation is CASSSTQGLGGYTF.

This rearrangement joins TRBV24-1 to TRBJ1-1; D possibly corresponds to TRBD1 (5 bases). The V end lost 10 bases, the J end lost 1 base, and 12 bases lay between the germline ends. Germline V CDR1 and CDR2: KGHDR, SFDVKD. The CDR3 contains 13 residues. The CDR3 protein is CATRRGWNTEAFF. The CDR3 DNA reads TGTGCCACTCGAAGGGGTTGGAACACTGAAGCTTTCTTT.